The 28 T cell receptor beta chains listed next were all sequenced from one sample in a study of regulatory T cells in long-lasting Graves disease. Arm-PCR of CDR3 regions with iRepertoire HTBI primers generated TCR beta libraries. TCRdb called the multiplex PCR reads again in MiXCR, with one record for every CDR3 protein. The table records under 500,000 distinct CDR3 sequences, about 15% of them present only once. Time point given: newly diagnosed GD, antithyroid drugs for less than 3 months. Following extraction of RNA from PBMCs, that RNA was used to make the TCR library. These same data were also listed under a study on T cells in Graves' hyperthyroidism and ophthalmopathy.

This specimen was peripheral blood mononuclear cells (PBMCs), taken at new diagnosis, from a patient treated with antithyroid drugs. The receptors come from a woman aged 30 to 39 with Graves disease.

To note about this clonotype: A much larger clonotype is one base distant, so this may be a read error. The chain employs TRBV6-5 and TRBJ2-1; D not resolved. Per germline, CDR1 MNHEY and CDR2 SVGAGI. This CDR3 region has 16 residues. The CDR3 nucleotides are TGTGCCAGCAGTTACTCTCTACGGAGCTCCTACAATGAGCGGTTCTTC. The encoded protein is CASSYSLRSSYNERFF.

There are many counts of this clonotype. The rearrangement uses TRBV12-3 or TRBV12-4 and TRBJ2-5; possible D gene TRBD2, 5 bases. The CDR3 has 12 amino acids. V lost 8 bases and J lost 6, with 13 bases in between. CDR3 sequence reads: CASEGIRKTQYF. The CDR3 region has the DNA TGTGCCAGCGAGGGTATTAGGAAGACCCAGTACTTC.

This clonotype was counted many times. CDR3 region: CSASAGTGSSYNEQFF. CDR3 nucleotides: TGCAGTGCTTCCGCCGGGACCGGGAGCTCCTACAATGAGCAGTTCTTC. This sequence joins TRBV20-1 and TRBJ2-1; TRBD2 might be the D (6 bases). The CDR3 covers 16 residues. V lost 5 bases and J lost 0, with 17 bases in between. CDR1 is DFQATT and CDR2 is SNEGSKA in the germline V gene (reference sequence).

Notes on this clonotype: A read error is likely here: a far larger clone is one base away. The chain uses TRBV7-2 and TRBJ2-7; 7 bases are shared with TRBD1. The V and J ends lost 4 bases and 12 bases, in that order; junction bases with no gene match: 21. Germline CDR1 SGHTA, CDR2 FQGNSA. There are 16 residues in the CDR3. The DNA for the CDR3 is TGTGCCAGCAGCTCTCCTACCCGGACAGGTGCTCAGTCGCGGTACTTC. It is translated as CASSSPTRTGAQSRYF.

V and J are TRBV20-1 and TRBJ1-4, with 9 bases identical to TRBD1. CDR3 length equals 14 residues. V gave up 4 bases and J gave up 3 bases; unmatched junction bases: 3. Germline V gene data show CDR1 as DFQATT and CDR2 as SNEGSKA (reference sequence). CDR3 nucleotide sequence: TGCAGTGCTAAACAGGGGGCACCTAATGAAAAACTGTTTTTT. This gives the protein CSAKQGAPNEKLFF.

This clonotype occurred many times. The chain combines TRBV29-1 with TRBJ1-5; no reliable D call. Trimming pared 4 bases from V and 4 bases from J, leaving 14 bases between. Germline CDR1 is SQVTM and CDR2 is ANQGSEA. The CDR3 has 14 residues. CDR3 bases: TGCAGCGTTGTCTCTTCCGACCCGAATCAGCCCCAGCATTTT. Translated, it gives CSVVSSDPNQPQHF.

This clonotype was counted at least ten times. The chain recombines TRBV15 with TRBJ2-7; perhaps D is TRBD1 or TRBD2 (5 bases each). This CDR3 region has 15 residues. V lost 4 bases and J lost 5, with 18 bases in between. From germline, CDR1 is LNHNV and CDR2 YYDKDF (reference sequence). CDR3 nucleotides: TGTGCCACCAGCACCCATAGGGGAGATGGGAACGAGCAGTACTTC. It codes for CATSTHRGDGNEQYF.

This chain joins TRBV19 and TRBJ1-6, with a tentative D call TRBD1 (5 bases). The CDR3 has 15 residues. In germline, CDR1 is LNHDA, CDR2 SQIVND (reference sequence). Trimming pared 3 bases from V and 7 bases from J, leaving 13 bases between. The CDR3 DNA sequence: TGTGCCAGTAGTATTGGGTGGCAGGGAAATTCACCCCTCCACTTT. As protein: CASSIGWQGNSPLHF.

This clonotype showed up just a few times. At one boundary the junction diverges from the germline segment, which might be a read error. V is TRBV15 and J is TRBJ2-7; 7 nucleotides line up with TRBD2. Germline CDR1 and CDR2: LNHNV and YYDKDF (reference sequence). The CDR3 contains 14 residues. CDR3: CATSRDPGDYEQYF. In DNA form, the CDR3 reads TGTGCCACCAGCAGAGATCCGGGGGACTACGAACAGTACTTC.

The chain joins TRBV20-1 to TRBJ2-2; 12 nucleotides line up with TRBD2. Trimming cost V 4 bases and J 4 bases; bases outside gene matches: 10. The CDR3 contains 17 residues. Per germline, CDR1 DFQATT and CDR2 SNEGSKA (reference sequence). The CDR3 sequence: CSAKASGRDRITGELFF. The CDR3 nucleotides read TGCAGTGCTAAGGCTAGCGGGAGGGATAGAATCACCGGGGAGCTGTTTTTT.

A few counts support this clonotype. The rearrangement joins TRBV4-2 to TRBJ1-2, with a tentative D call TRBD1 (5 bases). This CDR3 is 15 amino acids long. V was clipped by 4 bases and J by 5 bases, with 17 bases between them. Per the germline V gene, CDR1 is LGHNA and CDR2 is YNFKEQ. The CDR3 DNA follows: TGTGCCAGCAGCCCCGGGGGAGGGGAGGGGTATGGCTACACCTTC. This sequence encodes CASSPGGGEGYGYTF.

This clonotype was found many times. This chain connects TRBV3-1 to TRBJ2-3, with 7 bases identical to TRBD2. This CDR3 spans 16 amino acids. Germline V gives CDR1 LGHDT, CDR2 YNNKEL (reference sequence). With 2 bases clipped from V and 4 bases from J, the junction kept 9 bases outside the gene matches. This CDR3 reads CASSQIGRERSDTQYF. Here the CDR3 DNA reads TGTGCCAGCAGCCAAATTGGGCGGGAGAGGTCAGATACGCAGTATTTT.

This clonotype was seen only a few times. The CDR3 region is CASHGPGTSGRAGYNEQFF. The CDR3 nucleotides read TGCGCCAGCCACGGCCCCGGGACTAGCGGGAGGGCGGGCTACAATGAGCAGTTCTTC. The chain employs TRBV4-1 and TRBJ2-1, with 16 nucleotides matching TRBD2. The V and J ends lost 8 bases and 3 bases, in that order; junction bases with no gene match: 13. This CDR3 has 19 residues. Germline V gene lookup returns CDR1 MGHRA and CDR2 YSYEKL.

This clonotype occurred many times. The CDR3 DNA reads TGCAGTGCTAGGGCTGGAAACACCATATATTTT. Translation: CSARAGNTIYF. The chain uses TRBV20-1 and TRBJ1-3; D unclear. CDR1 DFQATT and CDR2 SNEGSKA come from the germline V gene (reference sequence). Trimming shortened V by 3 bases and J by 2 bases, and 2 bases separated the two germline ends. The CDR3 is 11 amino acids.

The chain is built from TRBV15 and TRBJ2-2; weak D call: TRBD2 (6 bases). This CDR3 region has 15 residues. V was clipped by 2 bases and J by 5 bases, with 12 bases between them. Per the germline V gene, CDR1 is LNHNV and CDR2 is YYDKDF (reference sequence). CDR3 nucleotides: TGTGCCACCAGCAGACGAGACGGGGGAACCGGGGAGCTGTTTTTT. This encodes CATSRRDGGTGELFF.

This clonotype was seen at least ten times. As DNA, the CDR3 is TGCGCCAGCAGCCAAGAGTCGGGACTAGTCTTCGACGAGCAGTACTTC. Protein: CASSQESGLVFDEQYF. The chain carries TRBV4-3 and TRBJ2-7, with TRBD2 matching over 8 bases. J was trimmed by 5 bases and V by 0 bases; bases with no gene match: 9. This CDR3 comprises 16 residues. Germline CDR1 and CDR2: LGHNA and YSLEER.

This clonotype was seen more than once but under ten times. The V call is TRBV27, the J call TRBJ1-5; the match to TRBD1 covers 7 bases. Trimming took 6 bases from V and 6 from J; bases not matched to a gene: 8. The CDR3 is 14 amino acids. Per germline, CDR1 MNHEY and CDR2 SMNVEV (reference sequence). CDR3 DNA sequence: TGTGCCAGCAGAATCAACAGGGGTGGTCAGCCCCAGCATTTT. Translation gives CASRINRGGQPQHF.

The V call is TRBV9, the J call TRBJ1-1; no definite D call. V shed 0 bases and J shed 4 bases, with 13 bases lying between them. This CDR3 is 15 amino acids long. The V gene's germline CDR1 is SGDLS and CDR2 YYNGEE. The CDR3 DNA reads TGTGCCAGCAGCGTAGGGGGAGCGATTGGCACTGAAGCTTTCTTT. It translates to CASSVGGAIGTEAFF.

Details on this clonotype: A read error may be the cause here, since a much bigger clone is one base away. This chain connects TRBV12-3 or TRBV12-4 to TRBJ2-1; D not resolved. TRBJ2-5 explains the end of the DNA better; the J call may be wrong. There are 14 residues in the CDR3. CDR3 DNA: TGTGCCAGCAGTTCTCGAGGTACCAGGGAGACCCAGTACTTC. It encodes CASSSRGTRETQYF.

In this sample, this clonotype turned up a few times. Written as DNA, the CDR3 is TGTGCCTGGAGTGAGACAGGGAGGACCTACGAGCAGTACTTC. Amino acids: CAWSETGRTYEQYF. The V and J genes are TRBV30 and TRBJ2-7; TRBD1 is a possible D gene (7 bases). This CDR3 spans 14 amino acids. The germline V and J ends were trimmed by 1 base and 2 bases, with 12 bases remaining between them. Germline CDR1 and CDR2: GTSNPN and SVGIG (reference sequence).

This clonotype was counted ten times or more. J is TRBJ2-3 and V is TRBV24-1; D gene unclear. The CDR3 is 13 residues long. V lost 7 bases, J lost 1 base, and 8 bases lay in between. Germline lookup yields CDR1 KGHDR and CDR2 SFDVKD. The chain's CDR3 is CATSQTGTDTQYF. Here the CDR3 DNA reads TGTGCCACCAGCCAGACGGGCACAGATACGCAGTATTTT.

In its sample, this clonotype was seen many times. This chain uses TRBV6-1 with TRBJ2-7; 10 bases agree with TRBD1. The ends lost 6 bases at V and 5 bases at J; junction bases unmatched: 7. The germline CDR1 and CDR2 sequences are MNHNS and SASEGT. This CDR3 is 14 amino acids long. The chain's CDR3 is CASREPGQGNEQYF. CDR3 coding DNA: TGTGCCAGCAGGGAACCGGGACAGGGGAACGAGCAGTACTTC.

This clonotype came up many times. The gene calls are TRBV6-2 or TRBV6-3 and TRBJ2-1; the match to TRBD2 covers 12 bases. V shed 4 bases, J shed 4 bases, and the junction held 8 bases outside the gene matches. The CDR3 runs to 17 residues. The germline CDR1 and CDR2 sequences are MNHEY and SVGEGT. The CDR3 reads CASSWIRTSGAYNEQFF. CDR3 coding DNA: TGTGCCAGCAGTTGGATCCGGACTAGCGGGGCGTACAATGAGCAGTTCTTC.

This clonotype was seen many times. Germline and junction disagree at one end, which may indicate a read error. V and J are TRBV7-8 and TRBJ2-1; TRBD1 or TRBD2 may be the D gene (5 bases each). Germline V CDR1 and CDR2: SGHVS, FQNEAQ. The CDR3 runs to 9 residues. The chain's CDR3 is CASSPGAIF. For the CDR3, the DNA is TGTGCCAGCAGCCCCGGGGCTATCTTC.

This clonotype was counted only a few times. CDR3 bases: TGTGCCAGTAGTATAGAAGGCGGTTACAATGAGCAGTTCTTC. Translation: CASSIEGGYNEQFF. The rearrangement links TRBV19 to TRBJ2-1, with no clear D. The germline CDR1 and CDR2 sequences are LNHDA and SQIVND (reference sequence). CDR3 size: 14 residues. V dropped 0 bases and J dropped 4 bases, with 7 bases sitting between them.

This clonotype was seen many times. The V and J genes are TRBV4-1 and TRBJ2-7; D is perhaps TRBD2 (6 bases). V was pared by 4 bases and J by 3 bases, with 13 bases between. The CDR3 is 14 residues long. From germline, CDR1 is MGHRA and CDR2 YSYEKL. For the CDR3, the DNA is TGCGCCAGCAGCCTAAGAGTCGGGAGCTACGAGCAGTACTTC. It yields the protein CASSLRVGSYEQYF.

This clonotype was found a few times. The J gene is TRBJ2-1, the V gene TRBV5-4; 8 bases align to TRBD2. This CDR3 has 15 residues. CDR1 and CDR2 from the germline V gene are SGHNT and YYREEE (reference sequence). V shed 4 bases and J 6 bases; nucleotides not matched to a gene: 9. Here the CDR3 reads CASSPMSGRINEQFF. The CDR3 region has the DNA TGTGCCAGCAGCCCGATGAGCGGGAGAATCAATGAGCAGTTCTTC.

The CDR3 is CASSQDSVASGSNEQFF. CDR3 sequence (DNA): TGTGCCAGCAGCCAAGATTCGGTTGCTAGCGGGAGTAATGAGCAGTTCTTC. The J gene is TRBJ2-1, the V gene TRBV14; 10 positions agree with TRBD2. J lost 7 bases, V lost 0 bases, and 9 bases had no gene match. There are 17 residues in the CDR3. Germline V CDR1 and CDR2: SGHDN, FVKESK.